A single sample gave rise to the 8 T cell receptor beta chains below, sequenced in a study of radiotherapy plus CTLA-4 blockade in lung cancer. Libraries were prepared by immunoSEQ multiplex PCR; TCRdb keeps only in-frame clonotypes and omits some of them. The sample contains tens of thousands of clones, 78% of which appear only once. The sequenced sample was peripheral blood, obtained from a patient treated with radiotherapy plus ipilimumab. Receptors were obtained from a human donor with non-small cell lung cancer who had a complete response to radiotherapy plus ipilimumab.

The chain couples TRBV5-1 to TRBJ2-7; D call uncertain. The CDR3 extends over 15 amino acids. Germline CDR1 reads SGHRS; CDR2 reads YFSETQ. V lost 0 bases, J lost 5 bases, and 15 bases lay in between. This CDR3 is CASSLEGSLLDEQYV. CDR3 nucleotide sequence: TGCGCCAGCAGCTTGGAAGGGTCCCTCCTAGACGAGCAGTACGTC.

The V call is TRBV6-5, the J call TRBJ1-5; D is ambiguous. Germline CDR1 MNHEY, CDR2 SVGAGI. Trimming stripped 6 bases from V and 3 bases from J, with 15 bases between. This CDR3 contains 15 residues. The CDR3 nucleotides read TGTGCCAGCAGACAAGGACGGAGGGACAATCAGCCCCAGCATTTT. It codes for CASRQGRRDNQPQHF.

V and J are TRBV5-1 and TRBJ1-5; D possibly corresponds to TRBD1 (6 bases). The germline gives CDR1 SGHRS, CDR2 YFSETQ. Trimming shortened V by 0 bases and J by 0 bases, and 7 bases separated the two germline ends. The CDR3 totals 15 residues. The CDR3 reads CASSLEGGSNQPQHF. In DNA, the CDR3 is TGCGCCAGCAGCTTGGAGGGGGGTAGCAATCAGCCCCAGCATTTT.

This clone was seen just once. The rearrangement links TRBV7-9 to TRBJ1-2; 9 positions match TRBD1. In germline, CDR1 is SEHNR, CDR2 FQNEAQ (reference sequence). This CDR3 contains 13 residues. V was clipped by 7 bases and J by 2 bases; unmatched bases: 2. For the CDR3, the DNA is TGTGCCAGCACCGGACAGGGGAACTATGGCTACACCTTC. Protein: CASTGQGNYGYTF.

The chain uses TRBV20-1 and TRBJ1-2; no reliable D call. Germline-derived CDR1 and CDR2 are DFQATT and SNEGSKA (reference sequence). Deletions cut 3 bases from V and 8 bases from J, with 4 bases between. This CDR3 is 9 amino acids long. The CDR3 sequence: CSASGGYTF. CDR3 DNA: TGCAGTGCTAGCGGCGGCTACACCTTC.

This clone was recorded a few times. V is TRBV18 and J is TRBJ1-4, with 8 positions matching TRBD1. From germline, CDR1 is KGHSH and CDR2 LQKENI. The CDR3 is made up of 17 amino acids. J was trimmed by 8 bases and V by 2 bases; bases with no gene match: 13. CDR3 coding DNA: TGTGCCAGCTCACCATACACAGGGGGTAGTGGCCCCGAAAAACTGTTTTTT. It encodes CASSPYTGGSGPEKLFF.

The rearrangement joins TRBV5-1 to TRBJ1-1; TRBD1 might be the D (6 bases). V was cut by 4 bases and J by 1 base, with 8 bases left in between. The germline CDR1 and CDR2 sequences are SGHRS and YFSETQ. The CDR3 covers 13 residues. CDR3 nucleotide sequence: TGCGCCAGCAGCGTGACAGGGAACACTGAAGCTTTCTTT. Its protein product is CASSVTGNTEAFF.

V is TRBV10-3 and J is TRBJ2-5; D possibly corresponds to TRBD1 (6 bases). V lost 11 bases and J lost 0, with 10 bases in between. CDR1 ENHRY and CDR2 SYGVKD come from the germline V gene. The CDR3 is made up of 12 amino acids. The CDR3 region is CAARDNQETQYF. CDR3 nucleotides: TGTGCCGCCCGGGACAACCAAGAGACCCAGTACTTC.